The 23 T cell receptor beta chains below were found in one sample sequenced in a study of a mutant IDH1 vaccine in newly diagnosed glioma. Time point meaning: baseline, week 1 (first vaccination visit). Indicated treatment: pre-vaccination baseline after standard-of-care therapy. Sequencing was performed with immunoSEQ multiplex PCR; in TCRdb, only in-frame clones are kept and a portion is missing. The repertoire consists of 35,000 to 40,000 clones, with roughly 92% occurring once and the leading ten covering about a sixth. The sample consisted of PBMCs, taken from a glioma patient treated with radiotherapy, temozolomide or both. Receptor source: a man younger than 35 with glioma.

The chain recombines TRBV19 with TRBJ2-7; no clear D gene. Trimming took 2 bases from V and 0 from J, leaving 8 bases between them. The CDR3 is made up of 14 amino acids. Per the germline V gene, CDR1 is LNHDA and CDR2 is SQIVND (reference sequence). The CDR3 is CASSITHSSYEQYF. In nucleotides, the CDR3 is TGTGCCAGTAGTATAACGCATAGCTCCTACGAGCAGTACTTC.

The CDR3 sequence: CASSIGDRLATEAFF. CDR3 DNA: TGTGCCAGTAGTATTGGGGACAGGCTGGCCACTGAAGCTTTCTTT. The chain couples TRBV19 to TRBJ1-1; 8 bases match TRBD1. CDR1 and CDR2 from the germline V gene are LNHDA and SQIVND (reference sequence). CDR3 length equals 15 residues. The V and J ends lost 3 bases and 4 bases, in that order; junction bases with no gene match: 7.

The chain carries TRBV19 and TRBJ1-1; D not resolved. V lost 3 bases and J lost 5, with 13 bases in between. This CDR3 is 14 amino acids long. Germline V CDR1 and CDR2: LNHDA, SQIVND (reference sequence). The CDR3 spells CASSMSPGGTEAFF. In DNA form, the CDR3 reads TGTGCCAGTAGTATGTCCCCCGGAGGGACTGAAGCTTTCTTT.

This rearrangement joins TRBV7-8 to TRBJ1-4; 10 bases agree with TRBD1. Germline loops: CDR1 SGHVS, CDR2 FQNEAQ. The CDR3 has 15 amino acids. After removal of 5 bases from V and 8 bases from J, the junction contained 8 bases not matched to a gene. CDR3 protein: CASSQPGTGVEKLFF. The CDR3 DNA is TGTGCCAGCAGCCAACCCGGGACAGGGGTCGAAAAACTGTTTTTT.

This sequence joins TRBV6-6 and TRBJ1-5; D unclear. Looked up from germline, CDR1 is MNHNY and CDR2 is SVGAGI (reference sequence). Trimming removed 4 bases from V and 0 bases from J, with 10 bases in between. This CDR3 has 15 residues. This chain's CDR3 is CASSSTTFSNQPQHF. The CDR3 DNA follows: TGTGCCAGCAGTTCCACGACGTTTAGCAATCAGCCCCAGCATTTT.

Only one count was recorded for this clone. The V call is TRBV10-3, the J call TRBJ2-7; weak D call: TRBD1 (5 bases). Between the trimmed V and J ends, which lost 6 bases and 2 bases, there was a span of 11 bases. CDR1 ENHRY and CDR2 SYGVKD come from the germline V gene. The CDR3 is 13 residues long. The CDR3 spells CAISDGQAYEQYF. CDR3 sequence (DNA): TGTGCCATCAGCGACGGACAAGCCTACGAGCAGTACTTC.

The chain joins TRBV7-2 to TRBJ1-5; D not resolved. CDR3 length equals 15 residues. Trimming cost V 5 bases and J 0 bases, with 11 bases left between them. Germline V gene data show CDR1 as SGHTA and CDR2 as FQGNSA. CDR3 DNA sequence: TGTGCCAGCAGCCTCGTTGGGGATAGCAATCAGCCCCAGCATTTT. This translates into CASSLVGDSNQPQHF.

The rearrangement links TRBV6-1 to TRBJ1-3; D unresolved. V dropped 2 bases and J dropped 7 bases, with 9 bases sitting between them. Germline loops: CDR1 MNHNS, CDR2 SASEGT. The CDR3 is made up of 13 amino acids. The CDR3 nucleotides read TGTGCCAGCAGTGAATTCCGCTTCAACACCATATATTTT. Protein: CASSEFRFNTIYF.

Concerning this clone: The sample has other DNA sequences that encode this CDR3 too. For the CDR3, the DNA is TGCAGTGCTAGGGACAGTTACGAGCAGTACTTC. Amino acid sequence: CSARDSYEQYF. This sequence joins TRBV20-1 and TRBJ2-7; weak D call: TRBD1 (6 bases). Per the germline V gene, CDR1 is DFQATT and CDR2 is SNEGSKA (reference sequence). Trimming removed 3 bases from V and 4 bases from J, with 7 bases in between. CDR3 length: 11 residues.

This clone was picked up one time. The rearrangement joins TRBV5-5 to TRBJ1-1; D is unclear. The length of the CDR3 is 12 residues. V dropped 4 bases and J dropped 2 bases, with 6 bases sitting between them. The V gene's germline CDR1 is SGHKS and CDR2 YYEKEE (reference sequence). CDR3 sequence reads: CASSLYNTEAFF. In DNA, the CDR3 is TGTGCCAGCAGCCTGTATAACACTGAAGCTTTCTTT.

The table lists this clone with a count of one. V gene TRBV30 combines with J gene TRBJ2-6, with TRBD1 as a possible D gene (6 bases). Looked up from germline, CDR1 is GTSNPN and CDR2 is SVGIG (reference sequence). CDR3 length: 14 amino acids. Trimming took 1 base from V and 2 from J, leaving 6 bases between them. The CDR3 bases are TGTGCCTGGAGTGCAGGGGCTGGGGCCAACGTCCTGACTTTC. Its protein product is CAWSAGAGANVLTF. Using reference TRBV30 and TRBJ2-6 for the parts outside the CDR3, the full variable domain is SQTIHQWPATLVQPVGSPLSLECTVEGTSNPNLYWYRQAAGRGLQLLFYSVGIGQISSEVPQNLSASRPQDRQFILSSKKLLLSDSGFYLCAWSAGAGANVLTFGAGSRLTVL.

This chain uses TRBV2 with TRBJ1-6, with 7 bases identical to TRBD1. CDR1 is SNHLY and CDR2 is FYNNEI in the germline V gene. The junction had 11 bases not matched to a gene; V was cut back by 6 bases and J by 9 bases. The CDR3 consists of 15 residues. The CDR3 protein is CASREQRGGSSPLHF. DNA for the CDR3: TGTGCCAGCAGGGAACAACGAGGGGGCTCTTCACCCCTCCACTTT. Complete variable domain (other parts from reference TRBV2 and TRBJ1-6): EPEVTQTPSHQVTQMGQEVILRCVPISNHLYFYWYRQILGQKVEFLVSFYNNEISEKSEIFDDQFSVERPDGSNFTLKIRSTKLEDSAMYFCASREQRGGSSPLHFGNGTRLTVT.

The chain links TRBV19 to TRBJ2-7; D is unresolved. The CDR3 runs 15 residues. Germline V gene lookup returns CDR1 LNHDA and CDR2 SQIVND (reference sequence). V was clipped by 0 bases and J by 0 bases, with 9 bases between them. CDR3 residues: CASSIEARSSYEQYF. The CDR3 nucleotides read TGTGCCAGTAGTATAGAAGCCCGCAGCTCCTACGAGCAGTACTTC.

The chain has TRBV18 and TRBJ2-5; 10 positions match TRBD1. In germline, CDR1 is KGHSH, CDR2 LQKENI. The CDR3 has 14 amino acids. The ends lost 3 bases at V and 6 bases at J; junction bases unmatched: 4. The CDR3 protein is CASSPGQGKQTQYF. The CDR3, as DNA: TGTGCCAGCTCACCGGGACAGGGGAAACAGACCCAGTACTTC.

The chain carries TRBV5-1 and TRBJ2-7, with D hard to call. V lost 0 bases and J lost 3, with 7 bases in between. This CDR3 region has 13 residues. The germline V gene has CDR1 SGHRS and CDR2 YFSETQ. Written as DNA, the CDR3 is TGCGCCAGCAGCTTGGACCATAACTACGAGCAGTACTTC. It translates to CASSLDHNYEQYF.

The J gene is TRBJ1-3, the V gene TRBV6-5; 12 bases are shared with TRBD1. This CDR3 contains 15 residues. Germline assignment: CDR1 MNHEY and CDR2 SVGAGI. V dropped 0 bases and J dropped 8; count of bases not matched to a gene: 2. CDR3 in amino acids: CASSYSGQGADTIYF. The DNA for the CDR3 is TGTGCCAGCAGTTACTCGGGACAGGGGGCGGACACCATATATTTT.

The rearrangement links TRBV5-1 to TRBJ2-2; no reliable D call. The CDR3 contains 14 residues. Trimming removed 6 bases from V and 0 bases from J, with 9 bases in between. CDR1 SGHRS and CDR2 YFSETQ come from the germline V gene. The CDR3 loop is CASTHETNTGELFF. CDR3 sequence (DNA): TGCGCCAGCACCCACGAGACGAACACCGGGGAGCTGTTTTTT.

The chain employs TRBV12-5 and TRBJ2-5; 15 bases fit TRBD2. Germline loops: CDR1 LGHNT, CDR2 FRNRAP. V trimming: 4 bases; J trimming: 5 bases; junction bases outside the gene matches: 5. The CDR3 consists of 16 residues. The CDR3: CASGSPGTSGGETQYF. The CDR3 nucleotides are TGTGCTAGTGGTTCCCCTGGGACTAGCGGGGGGGAGACCCAGTACTTC.

The chain is built from TRBV18 and TRBJ2-2; D perhaps matches TRBD2 (5 bases). Germline V gene data show CDR1 as KGHSH and CDR2 as LQKENI. This CDR3 has 14 residues. V shed 3 bases and J shed 4 bases, with 9 bases lying between them. CDR3 DNA: TGTGCCAGCTCACCCCCCGAGGGCACCGGGGAGCTGTTTTTT. Translating it yields CASSPPEGTGELFF.

The chain recombines TRBV7-2 with TRBJ2-2; 9 bases line up with TRBD2. The length of the CDR3 is 16 residues. Germline V gene data show CDR1 as SGHTA and CDR2 as FQGNSA. Unmatched junction bases numbered 7, after V lost 6 bases and J lost 2 bases. The CDR3, as DNA: TGTGCCAGCAGGGCTATAGCGGGGGCAAACACCGGGGAGCTGTTTTTT. Protein: CASRAIAGANTGELFF.

The chain links TRBV6-5 to TRBJ1-3, with TRBD1 matching over 9 bases. Losses at the gene ends were 6 bases for V and 5 bases for J; bases not matched to a gene: 5. Germline CDR1 is MNHEY and CDR2 is SVGAGI. This CDR3 has 14 amino acids. The CDR3 DNA follows: TGTGCCAGCAGCCCCGGGACAGGGAGAAACACCATATATTTT. Translated: CASSPGTGRNTIYF.

This chain joins TRBV4-3 and TRBJ2-1; TRBD1 aligns across 11 bases. V gave up 1 base and J gave up 10 bases; unmatched junction bases: 12. This CDR3 comprises 17 residues. Germline V gene sequence: CDR1 LGHNA, CDR2 YSLEER. CDR3 coding DNA: TGCGCCAGCAGCCAAGCGGGAGGACAGGGGGCCCTCTGGGAGCAGTTCTTC. Translated: CASSQAGGQGALWEQFF.

The CDR3 region has the DNA TGTGCCAGCAGCTTGGATAGCGGGGGGGAACTTAATTCACCCCTCCACTTT. Translation: CASSLDSGGELNSPLHF. This rearrangement joins TRBV5-5 to TRBJ1-6; TRBD1 might be the D (5 bases). The CDR3 extends over 17 amino acids. Trimming cost V 0 bases and J 6 bases, with 16 bases left between them. Germline V CDR1 and CDR2: SGHKS, YYEKEE (reference sequence).